Listed below are T cell receptor beta chains from one sample, sequenced in a study of blood T cell repertoires in COVID-19. TCRdb keeps only in-frame clones here, not all; method: immunoSEQ multiplex PCR. The sample has around 180,000 clones, 70% to 85% seen once. Sequenced input: peripheral blood. These TCRs come from a woman in her twenties or thirties with acute or convalescent COVID-19. The CDR3 runs from the conserved cysteine through the conserved F or W. The size entry is marked missing in some rows and otherwise reads once, few, many or a size class.

TRBV27 . CASSYAGGVTNEQFF
TRBV2 . CASSERAYNSPLHF
TRBV19 few CASSPFLSGNNEQFF
TRBV2 . CASRGVRQGSSSGGYTF
TRBV7-2 few CASSLMGWQGAAYEQYF
TRBV30 . CAWSVIGGIYNEQFF
TRBV6-5 . CASRQTSDEQYF
TRBV15 . CATSRDAVRGGEKLFF
TRBV4-2 . CASSQDPLATDTQYF
TRBV4-1 once CASSPELLAGQDYEQYF
TRBV4-3 . CASSQDFRGTGYTF
TRBV5-8 . CASSLGAREGETQYF
TRBV20-1 . CSAAMNTEAFF
TRBV18 . CASSPSAKGGQPQHF
TRBV30 . CAWRAPDIYEQYF
TRBV28 . CASSLLRGRNSPLHF
TRBV28 . CASTLRGSAGELFF
TRBV19 . CASSIHGTGGGQPQHF
TRBV2 . CASSGVGQGTGAQYF
TRBV5-1 . CASSPRTGANTEAFF
TRBV19 . CASSIVAGNYGYTF
TRBV30 . CAWSGGGGYTEAFF
TRBV19 . CASSGGYTDTQYF
TRBV4-3 . CASSQDSQGNTEAFF
TRBV27 . CASSLGAGVGNEQFF
TRBV13 . CASSSPDRDGEQYF
TRBV6-1 . CASSEDLAGPYEQYF
TRBV28 . CASSLWAGSPDNQPQHF
TRBV5-6 . CASSPAGGQPQHF
TRBV19 . CASSIGQASGNTIYF
TRBV4-1 once CASSLRASYEQYF
TRBV5-4 . CASSLLNGYTF
TRBV5-1 . CASSPRGADLSYNEQFF
TRBV9 once CASSVGAVDTYEQYF
TRBV19 once CASSTPATLFGQPQHF
TRBV6-5 . CASSPTGTGPQPQHF